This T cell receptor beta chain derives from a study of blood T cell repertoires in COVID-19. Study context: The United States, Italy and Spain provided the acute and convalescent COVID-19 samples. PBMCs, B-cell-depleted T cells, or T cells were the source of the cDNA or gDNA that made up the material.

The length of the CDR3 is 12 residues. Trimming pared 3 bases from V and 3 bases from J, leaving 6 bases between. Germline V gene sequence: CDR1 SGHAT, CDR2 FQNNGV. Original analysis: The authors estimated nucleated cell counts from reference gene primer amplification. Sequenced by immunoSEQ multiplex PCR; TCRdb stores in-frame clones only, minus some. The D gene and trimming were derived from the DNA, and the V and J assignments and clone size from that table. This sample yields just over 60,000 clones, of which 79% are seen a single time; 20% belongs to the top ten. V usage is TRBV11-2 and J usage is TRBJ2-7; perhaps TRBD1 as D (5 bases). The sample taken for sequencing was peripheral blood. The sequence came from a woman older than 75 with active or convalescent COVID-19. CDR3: CASSLDNYEQYF. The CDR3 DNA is TGTGCCAGCAGCTTGGACAACTACGAGCAGTACTTC.